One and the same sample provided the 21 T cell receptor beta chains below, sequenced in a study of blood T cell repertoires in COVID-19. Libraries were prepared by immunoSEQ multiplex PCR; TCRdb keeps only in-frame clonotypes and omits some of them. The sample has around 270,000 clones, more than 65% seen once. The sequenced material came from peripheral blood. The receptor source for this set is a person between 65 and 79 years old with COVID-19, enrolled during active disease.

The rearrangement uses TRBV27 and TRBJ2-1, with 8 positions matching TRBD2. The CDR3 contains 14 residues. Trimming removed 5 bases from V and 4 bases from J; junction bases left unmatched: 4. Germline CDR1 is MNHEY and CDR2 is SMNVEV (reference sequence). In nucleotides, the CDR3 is TGTGCCAGCAGTCTAGCGGGCCCTTACAATGAGCAGTTCTTC. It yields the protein CASSLAGPYNEQFF.

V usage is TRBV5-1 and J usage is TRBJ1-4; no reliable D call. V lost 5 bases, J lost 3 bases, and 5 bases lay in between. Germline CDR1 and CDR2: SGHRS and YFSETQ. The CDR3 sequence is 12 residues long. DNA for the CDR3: TGCGCCAGCAGGCAGTCTAATGAAAAACTGTTTTTT. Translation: CASRQSNEKLFF.

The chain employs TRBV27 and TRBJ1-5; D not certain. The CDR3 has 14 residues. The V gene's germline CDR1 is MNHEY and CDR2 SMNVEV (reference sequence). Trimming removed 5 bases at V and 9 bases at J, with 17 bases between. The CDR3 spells CASSMGSGGRPQHF. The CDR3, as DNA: TGTGCCAGCAGTATGGGGTCCGGCGGGCGGCCCCAGCATTTT.

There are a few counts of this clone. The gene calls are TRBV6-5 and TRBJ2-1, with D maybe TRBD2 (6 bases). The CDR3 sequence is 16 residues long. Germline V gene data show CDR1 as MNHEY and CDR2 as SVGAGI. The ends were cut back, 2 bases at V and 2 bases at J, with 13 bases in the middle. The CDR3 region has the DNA TGTGCCAGCAGTTACCGGGCGGGGTCCCCCTACAATGAGCAGTTCTTC. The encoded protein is CASSYRAGSPYNEQFF.

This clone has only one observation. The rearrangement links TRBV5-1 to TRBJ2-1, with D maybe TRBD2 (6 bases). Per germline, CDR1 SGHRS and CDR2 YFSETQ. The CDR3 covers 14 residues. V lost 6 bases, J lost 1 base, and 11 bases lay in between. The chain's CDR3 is CASMGGSSYNEQFF. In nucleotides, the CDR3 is TGCGCCAGCATGGGGGGATCTTCCTACAATGAGCAGTTCTTC.

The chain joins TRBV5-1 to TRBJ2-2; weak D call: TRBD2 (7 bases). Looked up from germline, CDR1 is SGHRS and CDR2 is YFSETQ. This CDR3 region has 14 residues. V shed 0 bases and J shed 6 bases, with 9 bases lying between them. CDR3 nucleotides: TGCGCCAGCAGCTTGGTCGGGGGGCCCGGGGAGCTGTTTTTT. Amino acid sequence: CASSLVGGPGELFF.

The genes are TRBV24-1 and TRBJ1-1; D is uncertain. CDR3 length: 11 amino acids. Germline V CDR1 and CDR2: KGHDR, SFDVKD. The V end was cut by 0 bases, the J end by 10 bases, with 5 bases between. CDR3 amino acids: CATSDLSRAFF. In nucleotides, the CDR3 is TGTGCCACCAGTGATTTGTCCCGAGCTTTCTTT.

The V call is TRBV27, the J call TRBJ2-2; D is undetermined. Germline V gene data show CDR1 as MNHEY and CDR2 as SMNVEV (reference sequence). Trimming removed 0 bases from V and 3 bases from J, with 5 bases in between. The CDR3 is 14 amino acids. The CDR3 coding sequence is TGTGCCAGCAGTTTATCCTCCTACACCGGGGAGCTGTTTTTT. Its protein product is CASSLSSYTGELFF.

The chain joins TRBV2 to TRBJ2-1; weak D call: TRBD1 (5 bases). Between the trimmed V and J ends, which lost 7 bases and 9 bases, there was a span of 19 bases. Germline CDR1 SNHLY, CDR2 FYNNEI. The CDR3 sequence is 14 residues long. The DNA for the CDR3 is TGTGCCAGCACTCCAGCTCTTCAGGGTTCTGAGCAGTTCTTC. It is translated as CASTPALQGSEQFF.

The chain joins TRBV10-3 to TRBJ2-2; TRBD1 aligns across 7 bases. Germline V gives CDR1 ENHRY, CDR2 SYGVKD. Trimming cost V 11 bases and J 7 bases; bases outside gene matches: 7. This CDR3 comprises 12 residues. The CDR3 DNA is TGTGCCTTCGACAGGGCGGGCGGGGAGCTGTTTTTT. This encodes CAFDRAGGELFF.

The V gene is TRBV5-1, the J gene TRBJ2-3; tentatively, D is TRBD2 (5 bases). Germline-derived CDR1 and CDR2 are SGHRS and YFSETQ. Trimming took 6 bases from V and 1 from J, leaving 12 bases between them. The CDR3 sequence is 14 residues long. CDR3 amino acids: CASKKGGGTDTQYF. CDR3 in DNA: TGCGCCAGCAAGAAAGGAGGCGGCACAGATACGCAGTATTTT.

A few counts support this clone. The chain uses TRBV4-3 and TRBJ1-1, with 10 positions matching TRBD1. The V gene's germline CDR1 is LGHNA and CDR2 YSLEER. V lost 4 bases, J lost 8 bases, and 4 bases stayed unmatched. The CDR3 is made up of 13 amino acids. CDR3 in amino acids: CASSLTGQGEAFF. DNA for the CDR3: TGCGCCAGCAGCCTAACGGGACAGGGGGAAGCTTTCTTT.

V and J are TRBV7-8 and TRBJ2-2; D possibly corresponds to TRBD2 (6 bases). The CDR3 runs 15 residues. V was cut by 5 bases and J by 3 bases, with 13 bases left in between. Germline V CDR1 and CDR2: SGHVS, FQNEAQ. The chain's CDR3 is CASSPRDFHTGELFF. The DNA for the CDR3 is TGTGCCAGCAGCCCTCGGGACTTCCACACCGGGGAGCTGTTTTTT. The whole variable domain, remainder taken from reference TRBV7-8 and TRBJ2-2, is GAGVSQSPRYKVAKRGQDVALRCDPISGHVSLFWYQQALGQGPEFLTYFQNEAQLDKSGLPSDRFFAERPEGSVSTLKIQRTQQEDSAVYLCASSPRDFHTGELFFGEGSRLTVL.

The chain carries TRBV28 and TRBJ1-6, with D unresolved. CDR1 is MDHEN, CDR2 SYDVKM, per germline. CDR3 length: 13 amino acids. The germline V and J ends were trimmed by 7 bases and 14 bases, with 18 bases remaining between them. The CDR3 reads CASNPPGSWALHF. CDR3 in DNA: TGTGCCAGCAATCCACCGGGGAGCTGGGCCCTCCACTTT.

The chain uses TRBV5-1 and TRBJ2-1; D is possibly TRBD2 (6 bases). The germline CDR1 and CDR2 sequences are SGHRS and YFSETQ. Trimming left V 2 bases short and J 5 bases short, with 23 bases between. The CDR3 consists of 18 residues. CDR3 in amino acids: CASSFRVSYLADNNEQFF. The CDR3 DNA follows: TGCGCCAGCAGCTTTCGGGTCTCTTACTTAGCGGATAACAATGAGCAGTTCTTC.

The CDR3 spells CASSLDEVAKNIQYF. DNA of the CDR3: TGTGCCAGCAGCTTGGATGAGGTAGCCAAAAACATTCAGTACTTC. This chain connects TRBV5-6 to TRBJ2-4; D is undetermined. CDR3 length: 15 amino acids. Germline CDR1 SGHDT, CDR2 YYEEEE. Between the trimmed V and J ends, which lost 0 bases and 0 bases, there was a span of 7 bases.

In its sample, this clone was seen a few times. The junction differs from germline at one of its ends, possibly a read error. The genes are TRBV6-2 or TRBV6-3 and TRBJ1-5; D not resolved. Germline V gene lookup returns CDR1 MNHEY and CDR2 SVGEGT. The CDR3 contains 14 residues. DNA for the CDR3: TGTGCCAGCAGTGACTCTTATAGCAATCAGCCCCAGCATTTT. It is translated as CASSDSYSNQPQHF.

The CDR3 nucleotides are TGCAGCGGATTGGGGACAGGGGGTTCCGGGGAGCTGTTTTTT. Translation: CSGLGTGGSGELFF. The V gene is TRBV29-1, the J gene TRBJ2-2; TRBD1 matches 11 bases. V shed 7 bases, J shed 6 bases, and the junction held 7 bases outside the gene matches. The CDR3 extends over 14 amino acids. Germline-derived CDR1 and CDR2 are SQVTM and ANQGSEA.

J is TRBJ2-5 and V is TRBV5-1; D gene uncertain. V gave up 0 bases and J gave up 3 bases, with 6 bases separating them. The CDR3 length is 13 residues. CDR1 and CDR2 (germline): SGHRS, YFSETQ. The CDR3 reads CASSLALEETQYF. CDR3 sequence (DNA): TGCGCCAGCAGCTTGGCCCTAGAAGAGACCCAGTACTTC.

The DNA of the CDR3 is TGTGCCAGCAGCTTGATGGCCAGGGGAAACACTGAAGCTTTCTTT. Protein product: CASSLMARGNTEAFF. This rearrangement joins TRBV7-2 to TRBJ1-1; tentatively, D is TRBD1 (6 bases). Trimming took off 3 bases at V and 2 bases at J, with 13 bases between the two ends. The length of the CDR3 is 15 residues. The V gene's germline CDR1 is SGHTA and CDR2 FQGNSA.

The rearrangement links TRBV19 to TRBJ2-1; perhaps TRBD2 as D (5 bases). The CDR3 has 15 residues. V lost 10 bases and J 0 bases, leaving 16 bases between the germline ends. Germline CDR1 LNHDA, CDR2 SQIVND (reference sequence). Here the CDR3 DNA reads TGTGCCACCCTCAAGCGGCAGAGCTCCTACAATGAGCAGTTCTTC. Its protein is CATLKRQSSYNEQFF.